A single sample gave rise to the 22 T cell receptor beta chains below, sequenced in a study of PD-1 blockade in classical Hodgkin lymphoma. The assay was immunoSEQ multiplex PCR, and TCRdb's table has in-frame clones only and misses some. This sample carries some 100,000 clones, approximately 92% of them seen once, and the ten largest clones take 2.8%. All trial patients relapsed after autologous stem cell transplantation. Sequencing was performed on peripheral blood mononuclear cells (PBMCs), taken at baseline. The source of these receptors is a human donor with classical Hodgkin lymphoma.

The chain couples TRBV10-1 to TRBJ2-1, with 10 bases that match TRBD2. V lost 4 bases, J lost 0 bases, and 6 bases stayed unmatched. CDR3 size: 17 residues. Germline CDR1 reads WNHNN; CDR2 reads SYGVQD (reference sequence). Here the CDR3 DNA reads TGCGCCAGCAGTGGGACTAGCGGACCCATCTCCTACAATGAGCAGTTCTTC. Translated: CASSGTSGPISYNEQFF.

The rearrangement joins TRBV7-2 to TRBJ2-7; no definite D call. V shed 1 base and J shed 1 base, with 11 bases lying between them. The CDR3 has 15 residues. From germline, CDR1 is SGHTA and CDR2 FQGNSA. The CDR3 here is CASSLGPSSSYEQYF. The CDR3 bases are TGTGCCAGCAGCTTAGGACCCAGCTCTTCCTACGAGCAGTACTTC.

The chain employs TRBV19 and TRBJ1-1, with D maybe TRBD1 (5 bases). CDR1 and CDR2 from the germline V gene are LNHDA and SQIVND (reference sequence). V lost 4 bases and J lost 0, with 12 bases in between. The CDR3 contains 15 residues. The CDR3 region is CASSTAGLMNTEAFF. The CDR3 coding sequence is TGTGCCAGTAGTACCGCGGGACTTATGAACACTGAAGCTTTCTTT.

V gene TRBV27 combines with J gene TRBJ2-7, with D perhaps TRBD1 or TRBD2 (5 bases each). Deletions cut 4 bases from V and 0 bases from J, with 13 bases between. CDR3 length equals 15 residues. Germline CDR1 is MNHEY and CDR2 is SMNVEV (reference sequence). CDR3 in DNA: TGTGCCAGCAGTTCACCCGGTGGGGGCTCCTACGAGCAGTACTTC. Protein: CASSSPGGGSYEQYF.

V gene TRBV7-8 combines with J gene TRBJ1-2; D is perhaps TRBD1 (6 bases). Germline CDR1 reads SGHVS; CDR2 reads FQNEAQ. V lost 5 bases and J 4 bases, leaving 11 bases between the germline ends. The CDR3 loop spans 13 amino acids. The CDR3, as DNA: TGTGCCAGCAGCCCTGGACAGTCCTATGGCTACACCTTC. As protein: CASSPGQSYGYTF.

This clone was counted between two and nine times. The J gene is TRBJ2-1, the V gene TRBV20-1; D is unresolved. V was clipped by 6 bases and J by 8 bases, with 11 bases between them. In germline, CDR1 is DFQATT, CDR2 SNEGSKA (reference sequence). CDR3 length: 11 amino acids. The CDR3 nucleotides are TGCAGTGCCTCATGGTTCGATGAGCAGTTCTTC. Its translation is CSASWFDEQFF.

This rearrangement joins TRBV19 to TRBJ2-4; the D gene could be TRBD1 or TRBD2 (5 bases each). Germline assignment: CDR1 LNHDA and CDR2 SQIVND (reference sequence). The CDR3 length is 15 residues. Trimming took off 4 bases at V and 4 bases at J, with 14 bases between the two ends. The CDR3 DNA reads TGTGCCAGTAGTACAAACCGGGACGGAAAAAACATTCAGTACTTC. Translating it yields CASSTNRDGKNIQYF.

The chain combines TRBV5-1 with TRBJ1-1, with D unresolved. The CDR3 has 12 amino acids. Per germline, CDR1 SGHRS and CDR2 YFSETQ. V was cut by 2 bases and J by 1 base, with 3 bases left in between. The CDR3: CASSFPNTEAFF. Here the CDR3 DNA reads TGCGCCAGCAGCTTTCCGAACACTGAAGCTTTCTTT.

The genes are TRBV9 and TRBJ2-7, with a weak D call TRBD1 (6 bases). The CDR3 runs to 13 residues. Trimming left V 2 bases short and J 6 bases short, with 12 bases between. Germline loops: CDR1 SGDLS, CDR2 YYNGEE. This CDR3 is CASSVAGQTEQYF. Written as DNA, the CDR3 is TGTGCCAGCAGCGTCGCAGGACAGACCGAGCAGTACTTC.

The chain carries TRBV27 and TRBJ1-3, with D tentatively TRBD1 (5 bases). Looked up from germline, CDR1 is MNHEY and CDR2 is SMNVEV (reference sequence). V was trimmed by 5 bases and J by 0 bases, leaving 11 bases between them. The CDR3 runs 15 residues. CDR3 region: CASSAHRTSGNTIYF. CDR3 nucleotides: TGTGCCAGCAGTGCACACAGGACCTCTGGAAACACCATATATTTT.

This sequence joins TRBV4-2 and TRBJ2-4, with TRBD2 matching over 10 bases. Germline V lookup: CDR1 LGHNA, CDR2 YNFKEQ. The CDR3 is 20 residues long. V lost 2 bases, J lost 6 bases, and 19 bases stayed unmatched. The CDR3: CASSQYFYQREGPVRNIQYF. The DNA of the CDR3 is TGTGCCAGCAGCCAATATTTCTATCAGCGGGAGGGCCCTGTACGAAACATTCAGTACTTC.

The V call is TRBV30, the J call TRBJ1-2; 11 nucleotides align to TRBD1. The CDR3 has 15 residues. The germline V gene has CDR1 GTSNPN and CDR2 SVGIG (reference sequence). The trim removed 0 bases at V and 8 bases at J, leaving 8 bases unmatched. CDR3 loop: CAWSVLRTGGAGYTF. The CDR3 bases are TGTGCCTGGAGTGTCCTAAGGACAGGGGGCGCCGGCTACACCTTC.

The count of this clone is one. The chain recombines TRBV27 with TRBJ2-7; 10 nucleotides match TRBD1. The CDR3 length is 14 residues. Germline V gene data show CDR1 as MNHEY and CDR2 as SMNVEV (reference sequence). The V segment lost 2 bases and the J segment 3 bases; nucleotides outside the gene matches: 1. For the CDR3, the DNA is TGTGCCAGCAGTTTAGGGGACAGGGGCTACGAGCAGTACTTC. It translates to CASSLGDRGYEQYF.

V is TRBV14 and J is TRBJ2-7; D remains unclear. The CDR3 sequence is 14 residues long. From germline, CDR1 is SGHDN and CDR2 FVKESK. Trimming pared 5 bases from V and 3 bases from J, leaving 14 bases between. The CDR3 DNA sequence: TGTGCCAGCAGCAAAAACCTTAAGAGCTACGAGCAGTACTTC. It is translated as CASSKNLKSYEQYF.

This chain uses TRBV5-1 with TRBJ2-7; TRBD2 matches 9 bases. The CDR3 has 14 amino acids. Germline CDR1 reads SGHRS; CDR2 reads YFSETQ. V lost 0 bases, J lost 5 bases, and 3 bases stayed unmatched. CDR3 loop: CASSLATSGNEQYF. As DNA, the CDR3 is TGCGCCAGCAGCTTGGCGACTAGCGGTAACGAGCAGTACTTC.

This chain uses TRBV19 with TRBJ1-5; TRBD1 might be the D (5 bases). CDR3 size: 16 residues. The germline V and J ends were trimmed by 5 bases and 0 bases, with 14 bases remaining between them. Germline CDR1 is LNHDA and CDR2 is SQIVND (reference sequence). CDR3 bases: TGTGCCAGTAGTGGGATATACAGGAATAGCAATCAGCCCCAGCATTTT. Encoded protein: CASSGIYRNSNQPQHF.

The chain couples TRBV4-2 to TRBJ1-4, with 7 bases that match TRBD1. The CDR3 has 18 amino acids. Germline-derived CDR1 and CDR2 are LGHNA and YNFKEQ. V lost 1 base and J lost 4; bases outside the gene matches: 12. CDR3 in amino acids: CASSQGPGGGPINEKLFF. Written as DNA, the CDR3 is TGTGCCAGCAGCCAAGGGCCAGGGGGGGGTCCGATTAATGAAAAACTGTTTTTT.

CDR3 residues: CASNSGRDPGKKSEETQYF. The CDR3 nucleotides are TGTGCCAGCAACTCCGGGAGGGACCCAGGAAAAAAATCTGAAGAGACCCAGTACTTC. The chain carries TRBV2 and TRBJ2-5; 8 positions match TRBD2. Germline V lookup: CDR1 SNHLY, CDR2 FYNNEI. V lost 7 bases, J lost 3 bases, and 22 bases stayed unmatched. The CDR3 runs 19 residues.

The rearrangement links TRBV27 to TRBJ1-2, with D possibly matching TRBD1 (5 bases). CDR3 length equals 17 residues. The V end was cut by 5 bases, the J end by 1 base, with 20 bases between. The germline V gene encodes CDR1 MNHEY and CDR2 SMNVEV (reference sequence). CDR3 region: CASSPLSGFRGNYGYTF. The DNA of the CDR3 is TGTGCCAGCAGTCCCCTTTCAGGGTTTAGGGGTAACTATGGCTACACCTTC.

The V call is TRBV5-1, the J call TRBJ1-2; TRBD1 matches 9 bases. Germline values: CDR1 SGHRS, CDR2 YFSETQ. After removal of 4 bases from V and 8 bases from J, the junction contained 9 bases not matched to a gene. The CDR3 extends over 14 amino acids. In nucleotides, the CDR3 is TGCGCCAGCAGCACACCCGGGACAGGGCAGGGCTACACCTTC. Protein: CASSTPGTGQGYTF.

This sequence joins TRBV29-1 and TRBJ2-7; D is perhaps TRBD2 (5 bases). The CDR3 extends over 12 amino acids. The V and J ends lost 7 bases and 1 base respectively, with 11 bases between them. Per germline, CDR1 SQVTM and CDR2 ANQGSEA. The CDR3 reads CSAGPGSYEQYF. CDR3 nucleotide sequence: TGCAGCGCGGGCCCGGGGTCCTACGAGCAGTACTTC.

The count of this clone is one. The J gene is TRBJ1-2, the V gene TRBV5-4; 7 bases fit TRBD1. This CDR3 has 15 residues. The germline V gene has CDR1 SGHNT and CDR2 YYREEE (reference sequence). Unmatched junction bases numbered 5, after V lost 0 bases and J lost 3 bases. Written as DNA, the CDR3 is TGTGCCAGCAGCTTGGACCTCAGGGGGGACTATGGCTACACCTTC. Its protein product is CASSLDLRGDYGYTF.